This T cell receptor (beta chain) appears in the sequencing data of a study of T cells after yellow fever vaccination. Study information: Fractions low in cell number were prepared with SMART-Seq v4 Ultra Low Input.

As TCR cDNA was made by 5'RACE template switching, a universal primer site and UMIs were added. TCRdb re-called the 5' RACE reads with MiXCR, one entry per CDR3 protein. The repertoire holds approximately 300,000 distinct CDR3 sequences, with 10% to 15% as singletons. Whole-study findings and limits: Though weaker, the secondary response peaked faster, on day 5 versus 15. Contamination by abundant bulk-population clonotypes could be present in FACS-sorted repertoires.

Germline V gene data show CDR1 as SGDLS and CDR2 as YYNGEE. The CDR3 loop spans 17 amino acids. Trimming removed 2 bases from V and 6 bases from J, with 23 bases in between. This clonotype came up many times. The target antigen is unknown. This sequence joins TRBV9 and TRBJ2-5; D is tentatively TRBD1 or TRBD2 (6 bases each). The clonotype originates from a man between 25 and 39 years old who received the YFV17D yellow fever vaccine. The sequences come from CD4+ T cells sorted from PBMCs, collected 45 days after the yellow fever booster vaccination. CDR3 in DNA: TGTGCCAGCAGCGTGGGGGCCGGGGGCAGAGGATTCCAGACCCAGTACTTC. This codes for CASSVGAGGRGFQTQYF.